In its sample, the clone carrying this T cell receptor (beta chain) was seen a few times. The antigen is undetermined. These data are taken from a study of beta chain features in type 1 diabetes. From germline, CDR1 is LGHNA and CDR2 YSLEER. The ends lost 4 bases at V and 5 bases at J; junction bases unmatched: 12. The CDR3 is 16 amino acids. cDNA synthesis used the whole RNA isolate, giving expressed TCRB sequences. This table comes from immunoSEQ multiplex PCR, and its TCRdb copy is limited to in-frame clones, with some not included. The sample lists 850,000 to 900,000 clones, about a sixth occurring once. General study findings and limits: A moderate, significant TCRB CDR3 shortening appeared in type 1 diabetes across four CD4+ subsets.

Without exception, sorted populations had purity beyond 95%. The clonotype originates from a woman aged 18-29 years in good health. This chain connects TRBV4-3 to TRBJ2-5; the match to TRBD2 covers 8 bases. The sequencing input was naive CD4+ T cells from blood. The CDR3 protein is CASSRLSGTRAETQYF. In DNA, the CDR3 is TGCGCCAGCAGCCGATTGTCCGGGACTAGAGCCGAGACCCAGTACTTC.